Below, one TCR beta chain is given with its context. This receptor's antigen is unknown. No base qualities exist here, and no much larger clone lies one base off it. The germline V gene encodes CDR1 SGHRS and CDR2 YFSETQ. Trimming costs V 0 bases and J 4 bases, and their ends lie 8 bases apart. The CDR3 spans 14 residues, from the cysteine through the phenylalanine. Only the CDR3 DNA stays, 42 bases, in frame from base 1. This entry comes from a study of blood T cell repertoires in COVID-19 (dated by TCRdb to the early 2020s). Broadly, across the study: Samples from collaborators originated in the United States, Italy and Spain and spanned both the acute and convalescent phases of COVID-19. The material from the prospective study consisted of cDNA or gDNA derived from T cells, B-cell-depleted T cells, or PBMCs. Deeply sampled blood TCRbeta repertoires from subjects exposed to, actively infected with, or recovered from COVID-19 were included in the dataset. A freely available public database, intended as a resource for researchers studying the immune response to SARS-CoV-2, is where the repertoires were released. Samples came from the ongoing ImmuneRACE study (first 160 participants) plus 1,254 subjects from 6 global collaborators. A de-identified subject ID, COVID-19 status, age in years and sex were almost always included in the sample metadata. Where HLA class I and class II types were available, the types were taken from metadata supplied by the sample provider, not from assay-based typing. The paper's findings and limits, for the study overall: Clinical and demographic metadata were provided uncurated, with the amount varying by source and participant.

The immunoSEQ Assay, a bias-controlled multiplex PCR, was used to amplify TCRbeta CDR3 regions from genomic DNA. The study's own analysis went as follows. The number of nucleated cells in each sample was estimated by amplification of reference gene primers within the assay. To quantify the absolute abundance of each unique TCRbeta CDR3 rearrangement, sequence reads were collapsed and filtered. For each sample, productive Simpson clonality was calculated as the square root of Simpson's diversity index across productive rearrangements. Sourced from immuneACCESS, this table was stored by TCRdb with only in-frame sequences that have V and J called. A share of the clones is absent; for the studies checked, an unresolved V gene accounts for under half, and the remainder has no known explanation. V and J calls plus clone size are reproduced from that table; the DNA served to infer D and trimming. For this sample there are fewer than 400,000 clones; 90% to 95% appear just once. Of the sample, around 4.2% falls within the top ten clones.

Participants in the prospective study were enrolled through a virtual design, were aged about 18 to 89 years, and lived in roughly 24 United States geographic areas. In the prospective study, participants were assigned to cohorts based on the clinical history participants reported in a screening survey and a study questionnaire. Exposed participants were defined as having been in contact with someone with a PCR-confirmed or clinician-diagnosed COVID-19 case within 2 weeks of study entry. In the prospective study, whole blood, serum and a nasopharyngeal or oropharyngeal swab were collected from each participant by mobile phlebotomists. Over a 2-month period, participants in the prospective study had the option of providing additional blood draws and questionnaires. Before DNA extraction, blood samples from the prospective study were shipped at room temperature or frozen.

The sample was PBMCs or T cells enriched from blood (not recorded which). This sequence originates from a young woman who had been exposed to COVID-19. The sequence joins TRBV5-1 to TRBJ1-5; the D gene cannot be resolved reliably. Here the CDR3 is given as CASSLGSGNQPQHF. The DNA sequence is TGCGCCAGCAGCTTGGGGTCAGGAAATCAGCCCCAGCATTTT.